The 7 T cell receptor beta chains presented below share a single source sample, sequenced in a study of T cell changes during pregnancy in multiple sclerosis. The protocol was immunoSEQ multiplex PCR, while the TCRdb copy is restricted to in-frame clones and leaves out a portion. This sample has 50,000 to 70,000 clones, with roughly 89% found just once. The input for sequencing was peripheral blood, taken in the second trimester of pregnancy. These receptors were obtained from a female donor with multiple sclerosis, enrolled in a pregnancy study.

The chain employs TRBV7-9 and TRBJ1-1, with 7 bases lining up with TRBD1. Germline CDR1 and CDR2: SEHNR and FQNEAQ (reference sequence). CDR3 length equals 14 residues. V shed 9 bases, J shed 5 bases, and the junction held 12 bases outside the gene matches. This chain's CDR3 is CARRPGGLGTEAFF. In DNA, the CDR3 is TGTGCCAGGCGCCCAGGGGGACTGGGGACTGAAGCTTTCTTT.

The chain couples TRBV2 to TRBJ2-1, with 8 bases that match TRBD2. This CDR3 region has 14 residues. Germline lookup yields CDR1 SNHLY and CDR2 FYNNEI. V was clipped by 7 bases and J by 3 bases; unmatched bases: 5. In nucleotides, the CDR3 is TGTGCCAGCATCGGAGCGGGAGTCTACAATGAGCAGTTCTTC. The encoded protein is CASIGAGVYNEQFF.

The CDR3 loop is CASSSRGAGGPRSYNEQFF. The DNA of the CDR3 is TGTGCCAGCAGCTCTCGGGGCGCGGGAGGGCCTCGATCCTACAATGAGCAGTTCTTC. This chain connects TRBV5-4 to TRBJ2-1; 9 positions agree with TRBD2. J lost 1 base, V lost 3 bases, and 14 bases had no gene match. The CDR3 is 19 amino acids. Germline CDR1 is SGHNT and CDR2 is YYREEE (reference sequence).

V is TRBV7-8 and J is TRBJ2-3, with 13 nucleotides matching TRBD2. The CDR3 loop spans 17 amino acids. Germline trimming cut 5 bases from V and 3 bases from J; bases unmatched to any gene: 8. The germline V gene encodes CDR1 SGHVS and CDR2 FQNEAQ. The CDR3 DNA sequence: TGTGCCAGCAGCCACGCACGGACTAGCGGGAGTACAGATACGCAGTATTTT. The encoded protein is CASSHARTSGSTDTQYF.

The chain uses TRBV13 and TRBJ1-1, with a weak D call TRBD1 (6 bases). This CDR3 has 14 residues. The germline V gene encodes CDR1 PRHDT and CDR2 FYEKMQ (reference sequence). V lost 6 bases and J 0 bases, leaving 11 bases between the germline ends. The CDR3 DNA is TGTGCCAGCAGGGAAGGGACACTGAACACTGAAGCTTTCTTT. It translates to CASREGTLNTEAFF.

V gene TRBV11-3 combines with J gene TRBJ2-5; tentative D call: TRBD2 (6 bases). The germline V gene encodes CDR1 SGHNT and CDR2 YENEEA. This CDR3 is built from 17 residues. With 1 base removed from V and 2 bases from J, the gap between germline ends came to 17 bases. The CDR3: CASSLGIWRGLQETQYF. The CDR3 DNA follows: TGTGCCAGCAGCTTAGGCATTTGGCGGGGTTTACAAGAGACCCAGTACTTC.

The J gene is TRBJ2-1, the V gene TRBV9; 7 nucleotides match TRBD2. This CDR3 has 14 amino acids. Per germline, CDR1 SGDLS and CDR2 YYNGEE. Trimming removed 4 bases from V and 5 bases from J; junction bases left unmatched: 6. The DNA of the CDR3 is TGTGCCAGCAGCCTCTGGACTAGAGACAATGAGCAGTTCTTC. Protein sequence: CASSLWTRDNEQFF.